A selection of T cell receptor beta chains follows, all from one sample in a study of CD4 T cells in relation to SARS-CoV-2 and coronaviruses. TCRdb's copy holds only in-frame clones and misses some; the assay was immunoSEQ multiplex PCR. The repertoire holds around 22,000 clones, with roughly 80% as singletons. Their recognized antigens are unknown. Sequenced material: CD4+ T cells from PBMCs, cultured in vitro. The receptors were gathered from a human donor in good health. The CDR3 runs from the conserved cysteine through the conserved F or W. Each record gives: clone size, J gene, D gene, V gene, CDR3 protein, CDR3 DNA. The D gene is left open where the match is weak. Some rows have no size entry. The others give once, few or many, or a class for an expanded clone.

clone size: -
J gene: TRBJ2-3
D gene: TRBD2
V gene: TRBV19
CDR3 protein: CASSGVLAGGVNTQYF
CDR3 DNA: TGTGCCAGTAGTGGCGTACTAGCGGGAGGGGTGAATACGCAGTATTTT

clone size: -
J gene: TRBJ2-7
D gene: TRBD1
V gene: TRBV18
CDR3 protein: CASSPAGTGVLYEQYF
CDR3 DNA: TGTGCCAGCTCACCTGCCGGGACAGGGGTGCTATACGAGCAGTACTTC

clone size: -
J gene: TRBJ2-1
D gene: -
V gene: TRBV6-2/TRBV6-3
CDR3 protein: CASSSPVRGEQFF
CDR3 DNA: TGTGCCAGCAGTTCCCCGGTTCGGGGCGAGCAGTTCTTC

clone size: once
J gene: TRBJ2-7
D gene: TRBD2
V gene: TRBV5-6
CDR3 protein: CASSPWEGYEQYF
CDR3 DNA: TGTGCCAGCAGCCCCTGGGAGGGCTACGAGCAGTACTTC

clone size: -
J gene: TRBJ2-1
D gene: TRBD2
V gene: TRBV7-3
CDR3 protein: CASSSTGLAGLSSYNEQFF
CDR3 DNA: TGTGCCAGCAGCTCTACGGGACTAGCGGGTTTGAGCTCCTACAATGAGCAGTTCTTC

clone size: -
J gene: TRBJ1-1
D gene: -
V gene: TRBV5-1
CDR3 protein: CASSPITGSGTEAFF
CDR3 DNA: TGCGCCAGCAGCCCTATAACAGGGAGTGGGACTGAAGCTTTCTTT

clone size: few
J gene: TRBJ2-2
D gene: -
V gene: TRBV5-5
CDR3 protein: CASSSLGNTGELFF
CDR3 DNA: TGTGCCAGCAGCTCCCTAGGGAACACCGGGGAGCTGTTTTTT

clone size: few
J gene: TRBJ2-7
D gene: -
V gene: TRBV2
CDR3 protein: CASSEQFGEQYF
CDR3 DNA: TGTGCCAGCAGTGAACAATTCGGCGAGCAGTACTTC

clone size: -
J gene: TRBJ2-7
D gene: TRBD1
V gene: TRBV25-1
CDR3 protein: CASSEQGARSYEQYF
CDR3 DNA: TGTGCCAGCAGTGAACAGGGGGCTCGATCCTACGAGCAGTACTTC

clone size: -
J gene: TRBJ2-7
D gene: -
V gene: TRBV18
CDR3 protein: CASSPEPDTYEQYF
CDR3 DNA: TGTGCCAGCTCACCGGAACCAGATACCTACGAGCAGTACTTC

clone size: -
J gene: TRBJ2-7
D gene: TRBD1
V gene: TRBV6-5
CDR3 protein: CASSYNRGDHEQYF
CDR3 DNA: TGTGCCAGCAGTTATAACAGGGGGGACCACGAGCAGTACTTC

clone size: -
J gene: TRBJ1-2
D gene: -
V gene: TRBV5-1
CDR3 protein: CASSLKGDYGYTF
CDR3 DNA: TGCGCCAGCAGCTTAAAAGGGGACTATGGCTACACCTTC

clone size: -
J gene: TRBJ2-7
D gene: -
V gene: TRBV9
CDR3 protein: CASSAEGGEQYF
CDR3 DNA: TGTGCCAGCAGCGCCGAGGGAGGAGAGCAGTACTTC

clone size: -
J gene: TRBJ2-1
D gene: -
V gene: TRBV19
CDR3 protein: CASNQQGYNEQFF
CDR3 DNA: TGTGCCAGTAATCAACAGGGATACAATGAGCAGTTCTTC

clone size: -
J gene: TRBJ2-5
D gene: TRBD2
V gene: TRBV3-1/TRBV3-2
CDR3 protein: CASSHSGSRQETQYF
CDR3 DNA: TGTGCCAGCAGCCATAGCGGGAGTCGTCAAGAGACCCAGTACTTC

clone size: -
J gene: TRBJ2-7
D gene: TRBD2
V gene: TRBV18
CDR3 protein: CASSISGSSYEQYF
CDR3 DNA: TGTGCCAGCTCAATAAGCGGGAGCTCCTACGAGCAGTACTTC

clone size: -
J gene: TRBJ1-6
D gene: TRBD1
V gene: TRBV30
CDR3 protein: CAWAGQGNSPLHF
CDR3 DNA: TGTGCCTGGGCCGGACAGGGCAATTCACCCCTCCACTTT

clone size: -
J gene: TRBJ2-7
D gene: -
V gene: TRBV6-5
CDR3 protein: CASSYIQGYEQYF
CDR3 DNA: TGTGCCAGCAGTTATATACAGGGCTACGAGCAGTACTTC

clone size: once
J gene: TRBJ2-7
D gene: -
V gene: TRBV27
CDR3 protein: CASTQGYAYEQYF
CDR3 DNA: TGTGCCAGCACCCAGGGGTATGCCTACGAGCAGTACTTC

clone size: -
J gene: TRBJ1-2
D gene: -
V gene: TRBV3-1/TRBV3-2
CDR3 protein: CASSQGQLAANYGYTF
CDR3 DNA: TGTGCCAGCAGCCAAGGGCAACTGGCGGCTAACTATGGCTACACCTTC

clone size: -
J gene: TRBJ1-2
D gene: -
V gene: TRBV5-1
CDR3 protein: CASSSEGVGYTF
CDR3 DNA: TGCGCCAGCAGCTCGGAAGGCGTTGGCTACACCTTC

clone size: -
J gene: TRBJ2-1
D gene: -
V gene: TRBV7-9
CDR3 protein: CASSLGLGGVSSYNEQFF
CDR3 DNA: TGTGCCAGCAGCTTAGGCCTCGGTGGGGTTAGCTCCTACAATGAGCAGTTCTTC

clone size: -
J gene: TRBJ2-7
D gene: -
V gene: TRBV5-4
CDR3 protein: CASSFGTPPEQYF
CDR3 DNA: TGTGCCAGCAGCTTTGGAACTCCCCCGGAGCAGTACTTC

clone size: -
J gene: TRBJ2-3
D gene: -
V gene: TRBV21-1
CDR3 protein: CASSKQQKQGRGTDTQYF
CDR3 DNA: TGTGCCAGCAGCAAACAACAAAAACAGGGTCGGGGGACAGATACGCAGTATTTT

clone size: -
J gene: TRBJ1-1
D gene: TRBD1
V gene: TRBV30
CDR3 protein: CAWKSGQMNTEAFF
CDR3 DNA: TGTGCCTGGAAATCGGGACAGATGAACACTGAAGCTTTCTTT

clone size: -
J gene: TRBJ2-3
D gene: TRBD1
V gene: TRBV27
CDR3 protein: CAIKKPGQGRTQYF
CDR3 DNA: TGTGCCATTAAAAAACCGGGACAGGGGCGTACGCAGTATTTT

clone size: -
J gene: TRBJ1-2
D gene: -
V gene: TRBV6-1
CDR3 protein: CASSESRYGYTF
CDR3 DNA: TGTGCCAGCAGTGAATCCCGGTATGGCTACACCTTC

clone size: -
J gene: TRBJ2-7
D gene: -
V gene: TRBV6-6
CDR3 protein: CASSYAVGVEQYF
CDR3 DNA: TGTGCCAGCAGTTATGCAGTAGGGGTCGAGCAGTACTTC

clone size: -
J gene: TRBJ2-7
D gene: -
V gene: TRBV20-1
CDR3 protein: CSASYSRDAVGQYF
CDR3 DNA: TGCAGTGCTAGTTACTCGCGGGACGCCGTGGGGCAGTACTTC

clone size: -
J gene: TRBJ1-2
D gene: -
V gene: TRBV6-5
CDR3 protein: CASREGYGYTF
CDR3 DNA: TGTGCCAGCAGAGAGGGTTATGGCTACACCTTC

clone size: -
J gene: TRBJ2-1
D gene: TRBD1
V gene: TRBV11-1
CDR3 protein: CASSLGTGDYNEQFF
CDR3 DNA: TGTGCCAGCAGCTTAGGGACAGGGGACTACAATGAGCAGTTCTTC

clone size: -
J gene: TRBJ2-2
D gene: -
V gene: TRBV5-1
CDR3 protein: CASRPGWRARTGELFF
CDR3 DNA: TGCGCCAGCAGACCCGGATGGAGGGCTAGGACCGGGGAGCTGTTTTTT

clone size: -
J gene: TRBJ2-5
D gene: -
V gene: TRBV10-3
CDR3 protein: CAISPGTGMETQYF
CDR3 DNA: TGTGCCATCAGCCCAGGTACAGGGATGGAGACCCAGTACTTC

clone size: -
J gene: TRBJ1-4
D gene: TRBD1
V gene: TRBV5-4
CDR3 protein: CASSVGRDRAEKLFF
CDR3 DNA: TGTGCCAGCAGCGTAGGGCGGGACAGGGCTGAAAAACTGTTTTTT

clone size: few
J gene: TRBJ1-1
D gene: TRBD1
V gene: TRBV11-3
CDR3 protein: CASSFGTGFFLNTEAFF
CDR3 DNA: TGTGCCAGCAGCTTCGGGACAGGGTTTTTTTTGAACACTGAAGCTTTCTTT

clone size: -
J gene: TRBJ2-7
D gene: -
V gene: TRBV6-6
CDR3 protein: CASSVYGLESEQYF
CDR3 DNA: TGTGCCAGCAGTGTTTATGGCCTAGAGTCCGAGCAGTACTTC

clone size: -
J gene: TRBJ2-1
D gene: TRBD2
V gene: TRBV19
CDR3 protein: CASSTGTSGSGSYNEQFF
CDR3 DNA: TGTGCCAGTAGTACCGGGACTAGCGGGAGTGGGTCCTACAATGAGCAGTTCTTC

clone size: -
J gene: TRBJ2-2
D gene: TRBD2
V gene: TRBV2
CDR3 protein: CASSVTSGSSTGELFF
CDR3 DNA: TGTGCCAGCAGTGTGACTAGCGGGAGTTCGACCGGGGAGCTGTTTTTT

clone size: -
J gene: TRBJ2-1
D gene: TRBD1
V gene: TRBV10-3
CDR3 protein: CAISTGTGNNEQFF
CDR3 DNA: TGTGCCATCAGTACCGGGACAGGTAACAATGAGCAGTTCTTC

clone size: -
J gene: TRBJ2-6
D gene: -
V gene: TRBV7-9
CDR3 protein: CASSLEFDSGANVLTF
CDR3 DNA: TGTGCCAGCAGCTTAGAATTTGACTCTGGGGCCAACGTCCTGACTTTC

clone size: -
J gene: TRBJ2-5
D gene: TRBD1
V gene: TRBV19
CDR3 protein: CASSETGGQETQYF
CDR3 DNA: TGTGCCAGTAGCGAGACAGGGGGCCAAGAGACCCAGTACTTC

clone size: -
J gene: TRBJ1-2
D gene: -
V gene: TRBV5-1
CDR3 protein: CASSPFTDYGYTF
CDR3 DNA: TGCGCCAGCAGTCCGTTCACGGACTATGGCTACACCTTC

clone size: -
J gene: TRBJ1-1
D gene: TRBD1
V gene: TRBV29-1
CDR3 protein: CSARTGDSTEAFF
CDR3 DNA: TGCAGCGCCCGGACAGGGGATTCCACTGAAGCTTTCTTT

clone size: -
J gene: TRBJ2-3
D gene: TRBD2
V gene: TRBV9
CDR3 protein: CASSVAAGGTDTQYF
CDR3 DNA: TGTGCCAGCAGCGTAGCGGCGGGAGGGACAGATACGCAGTATTTT

clone size: -
J gene: TRBJ1-2
D gene: -
V gene: TRBV10-3
CDR3 protein: CAISESGGVDYGYTF
CDR3 DNA: TGTGCCATCAGTGAATCGGGGGGCGTTGACTATGGCTACACCTTC

clone size: -
J gene: TRBJ1-4
D gene: -
V gene: TRBV24-1
CDR3 protein: CATSTSRQGREKLFF
CDR3 DNA: TGTGCCACCAGTACATCCCGCCAGGGCCGGGAAAAACTGTTTTTT

clone size: -
J gene: TRBJ2-2
D gene: -
V gene: TRBV7-9
CDR3 protein: CASSDSNTGELFF
CDR3 DNA: TGTGCCAGCAGCGACAGTAACACCGGGGAGCTGTTTTTT

clone size: once
J gene: TRBJ2-1
D gene: -
V gene: TRBV3-1/TRBV3-2
CDR3 protein: CASSQESVGMHEQFF
CDR3 DNA: TGTGCCAGCAGCCAAGAGTCGGTGGGAATGCATGAGCAGTTCTTC

clone size: -
J gene: TRBJ2-5
D gene: -
V gene: TRBV11-2
CDR3 protein: CASSLEGFETQYF
CDR3 DNA: TGTGCCAGCAGCTTAGAGGGCTTCGAGACCCAGTACTTC

clone size: -
J gene: TRBJ2-7
D gene: TRBD2
V gene: TRBV18
CDR3 protein: CASSPRLAGAYEQYF
CDR3 DNA: TGTGCCAGCTCACCCCGACTAGCGGGAGCCTACGAGCAGTACTTC

clone size: once
J gene: TRBJ2-5
D gene: TRBD1
V gene: TRBV3-1/TRBV3-2
CDR3 protein: CASSPYTGAGEETQYF
CDR3 DNA: TGTGCCAGCAGCCCCTACACAGGGGCCGGTGAAGAGACCCAGTACTTC

clone size: -
J gene: TRBJ1-1
D gene: -
V gene: TRBV18
CDR3 protein: CASSPLGEGRASEAFF
CDR3 DNA: TGTGCCAGCTCACCCCTGGGAGAGGGGAGGGCCTCTGAAGCTTTCTTT

clone size: -
J gene: TRBJ2-3
D gene: -
V gene: TRBV9
CDR3 protein: CASSVAVVRTDTQYF
CDR3 DNA: TGTGCCAGCAGCGTAGCGGTAGTTCGCACAGATACGCAGTATTTT

clone size: -
J gene: TRBJ2-5
D gene: TRBD2
V gene: TRBV19
CDR3 protein: CASSSTRVGGGETQYF
CDR3 DNA: TGTGCCAGTAGTAGTACCAGGGTTGGCGGGGGGGAGACCCAGTACTTC

clone size: -
J gene: TRBJ2-7
D gene: TRBD1
V gene: TRBV10-3
CDR3 protein: CAISDSSTGVPYEQYF
CDR3 DNA: TGTGCCATCAGTGACTCTTCCACAGGGGTACCTTACGAGCAGTACTTC